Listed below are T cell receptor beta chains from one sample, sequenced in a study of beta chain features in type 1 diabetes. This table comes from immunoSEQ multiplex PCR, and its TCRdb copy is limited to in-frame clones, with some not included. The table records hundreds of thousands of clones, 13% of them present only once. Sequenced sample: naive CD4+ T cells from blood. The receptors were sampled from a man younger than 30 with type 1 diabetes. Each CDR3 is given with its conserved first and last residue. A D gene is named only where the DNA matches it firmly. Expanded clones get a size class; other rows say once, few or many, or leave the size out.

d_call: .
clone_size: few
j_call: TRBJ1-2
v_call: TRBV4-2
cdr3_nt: TGTGCCAGCAGCCAAGGGGCTGACAGAAATAACTATGGCTACACCTTC
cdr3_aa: CASSQGADRNNYGYTF

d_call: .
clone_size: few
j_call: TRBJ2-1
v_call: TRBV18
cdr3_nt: TGTGCCAGCTCACCTGGCGGTGAGCAGTTCTTC
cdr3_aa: CASSPGGEQFF

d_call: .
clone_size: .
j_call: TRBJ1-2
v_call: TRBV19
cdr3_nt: TGTGCCAGTAGTATCCTGGATAACTATGGCTACACCTTC
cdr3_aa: CASSILDNYGYTF

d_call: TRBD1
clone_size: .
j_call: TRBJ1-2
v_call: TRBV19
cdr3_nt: TGTGCCAGTAAATTGGACAGGGGTTATGGCTACACCTTC
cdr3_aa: CASKLDRGYGYTF

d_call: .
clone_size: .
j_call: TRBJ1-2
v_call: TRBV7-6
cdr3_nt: TGTGCCAGCAGCGACCTTCCAGGGAGACCAGACTATGGCTACACCTTC
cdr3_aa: CASSDLPGRPDYGYTF

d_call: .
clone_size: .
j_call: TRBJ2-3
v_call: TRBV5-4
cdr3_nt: TGTGCCAGCAGCTGGGCGACAGCGAGTGATTCTAGCACAGATACGCAGTATTTT
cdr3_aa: CASSWATASDSSTDTQYF

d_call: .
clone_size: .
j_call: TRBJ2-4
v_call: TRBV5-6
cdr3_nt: TGTGCCAGCAGCTTAACTCCTATGGACATTCAGTACTTC
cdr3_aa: CASSLTPMDIQYF

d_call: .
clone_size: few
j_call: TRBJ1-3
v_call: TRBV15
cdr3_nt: TGTGCCACCAGCGACGACCGGGACACCTCTGGAAACACCATATATTTT
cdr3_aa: CATSDDRDTSGNTIYF

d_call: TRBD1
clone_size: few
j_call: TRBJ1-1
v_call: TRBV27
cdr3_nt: TGTGCCAGCAGTTTAGACAGGGGATGGAGCACTGAAGCTTTCTTT
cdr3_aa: CASSLDRGWSTEAFF

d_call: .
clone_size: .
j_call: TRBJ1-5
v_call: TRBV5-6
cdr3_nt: TGTGCCAGCAGTAACCCACAGAGCAATCAGCCCCAGCATTTT
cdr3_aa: CASSNPQSNQPQHF

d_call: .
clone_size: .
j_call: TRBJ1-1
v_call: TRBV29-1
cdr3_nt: TGCAGCGTGGGGGAGGGCCGAGCTTTCTTT
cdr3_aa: CSVGEGRAFF

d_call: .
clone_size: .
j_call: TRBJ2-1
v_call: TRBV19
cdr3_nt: TGTGCCAGTGGTGGGGGCGAAGCCTACAATGAGCAGTTCTTC
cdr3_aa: CASGGGEAYNEQFF

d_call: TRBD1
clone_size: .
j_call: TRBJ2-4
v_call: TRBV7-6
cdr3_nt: TGTGCCAGCAGCCCGGGACAGGGCGCGGTAAACATTCAGTACTTC
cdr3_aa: CASSPGQGAVNIQYF

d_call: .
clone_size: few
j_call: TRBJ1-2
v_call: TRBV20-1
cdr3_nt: TGCAGTGCTCGCCCAACCGGAGGCTACACCTTC
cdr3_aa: CSARPTGGYTF

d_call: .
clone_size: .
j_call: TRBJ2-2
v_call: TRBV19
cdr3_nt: TGTGCCAGTAGTATCTGGCGAGCGAACACCGGGGAGCTGTTTTTT
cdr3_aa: CASSIWRANTGELFF

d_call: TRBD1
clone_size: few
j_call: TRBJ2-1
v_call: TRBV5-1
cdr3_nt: TGCGCCAGCAGCTTGCTCGTGACAGGGGTACACAATGAGCAGTTCTTC
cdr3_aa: CASSLLVTGVHNEQFF

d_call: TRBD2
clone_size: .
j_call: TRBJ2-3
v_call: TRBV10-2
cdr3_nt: TGCGCCAGCCGACTAGCGGGTACCACAGATACGCAGTATTTT
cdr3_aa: CASRLAGTTDTQYF

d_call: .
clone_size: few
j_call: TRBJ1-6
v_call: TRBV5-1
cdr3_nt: TGCGCCAGCAGCGTCGGGACCCTGTGGAATTCACCCCTCCACTTT
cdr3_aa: CASSVGTLWNSPLHF

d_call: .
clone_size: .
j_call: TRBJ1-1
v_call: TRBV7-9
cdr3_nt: TGTGCCAGCAGCTTCAAGAAGGCCATGAACACTGAAGCTTTCTTT
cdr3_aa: CASSFKKAMNTEAFF

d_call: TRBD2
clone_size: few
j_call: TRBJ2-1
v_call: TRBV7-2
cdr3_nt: TGTGCCAGCAACTTACAGCGGGGGGGCCTCGATGAGCAGTTCTTC
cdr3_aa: CASNLQRGGLDEQFF

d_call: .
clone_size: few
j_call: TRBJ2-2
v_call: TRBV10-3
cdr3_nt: TGTGCCGTCACCGGGGGTCGAACCACCGGGGAGCTGTTTTTT
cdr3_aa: CAVTGGRTTGELFF

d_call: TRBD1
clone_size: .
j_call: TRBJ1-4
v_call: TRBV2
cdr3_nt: TGTGCCAGCATTCTCGACAGGGCGGTTAATGAAAAACTGTTTTTT
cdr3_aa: CASILDRAVNEKLFF

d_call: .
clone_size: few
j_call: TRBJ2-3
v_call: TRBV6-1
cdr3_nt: TGTGCCAGCAGCAATATTCGGGACATTTCGGATACGCAGTATTTT
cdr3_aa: CASSNIRDISDTQYF

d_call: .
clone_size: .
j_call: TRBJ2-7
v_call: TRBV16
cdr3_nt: TGTGCCAGCAGCCAAGCTTACAGGGAGAGTGGGCAGTACTTC
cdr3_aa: CASSQAYRESGQYF

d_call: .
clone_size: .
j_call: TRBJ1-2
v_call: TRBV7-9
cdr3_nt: TGTGCCAGCAGCCCGAGCGGGGGCTACACCTTC
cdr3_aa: CASSPSGGYTF

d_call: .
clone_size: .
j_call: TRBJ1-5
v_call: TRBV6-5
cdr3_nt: TGTGCCAGCAGTTACGGGGGACGCTATAGCAATCAGCCCCAGCATTTT
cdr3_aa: CASSYGGRYSNQPQHF

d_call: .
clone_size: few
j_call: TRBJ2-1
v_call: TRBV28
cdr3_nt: TGTGCCAGCAATGACAGCCATCAGAATGAGCAGTTCTTC
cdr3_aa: CASNDSHQNEQFF